One and the same sample provided the 29 T cell receptor beta chains below, sequenced in a study of cytomegalovirus exposure and HLA in healthy donors. The PCR employed 60 Vbeta primers together with 13 Jbeta primers. Profiled with immunoSEQ multiplex PCR; TCRdb holds only in-frame clones, not every one. The sample shows around 150,000 clones, about 68% of them seen only once. Sequencing input: PBMCs. The source of these receptors is a human donor in good health.

This chain's CDR3 is CASSSQGIVEKLFF. The DNA for the CDR3 is TGTGCCAGCAGCTCCCAGGGGATCGTCGAAAAACTGTTTTTT. The chain recombines TRBV7-3 with TRBJ1-4; possibly TRBD1 for D (6 bases). V gave up 4 bases and J gave up 8 bases, with 14 bases separating them. This CDR3 has 14 amino acids. CDR1 and CDR2 (germline): SGHTA, FQGTGA.

This chain uses TRBV18 with TRBJ2-1; TRBD2 agrees at 7 bases. CDR1 KGHSH and CDR2 LQKENI come from the germline V gene. CDR3 length: 16 amino acids. V lost 0 bases to trimming and J lost 2 bases; unmatched junction nucleotides: 4. The CDR3 here is CASSPPSSGPYNEQFF. The CDR3 nucleotides are TGTGCCAGCTCACCACCGTCTAGCGGCCCCTACAATGAGCAGTTCTTC. The complete variable domain, with remaining parts taken from reference TRBV18 and TRBJ2-1, reads NAGVMQNPRHLVRRRGQEARLRCSPMKGHSHVYWYRQLPEEGLKFMVYLQKENIIDESGMPKERFSAEFPKEGPSILRIQQVVRGDSAAYFCASSPPSSGPYNEQFFGPGTRLTVL.

On this clone: The same CDR3 arises from other DNA sequences in this sample as well. V usage is TRBV6-5 and J usage is TRBJ2-3, with a tentative D call TRBD1 (6 bases). Trimming took off 6 bases at V and 1 base at J, with 8 bases between the two ends. Germline V gene lookup returns CDR1 MNHEY and CDR2 SVGAGI. This CDR3 spans 13 amino acids. CDR3 residues: CASRRTGTDTQYF. CDR3 bases: TGTGCCAGCAGACGGACAGGCACAGATACGCAGTATTTT.

This chain links TRBV5-1 with TRBJ2-1, with TRBD1 matching over 8 bases. The germline V gene encodes CDR1 SGHRS and CDR2 YFSETQ. There are 15 residues in the CDR3. V lost 3 bases and J lost 1; bases outside the gene matches: 3. CDR3 nucleotides: TGCGCCAGCAGCTACAGGGGGGTATCCTACAATGAGCAGTTCTTC. Protein product: CASSYRGVSYNEQFF.

The CDR3 DNA follows: TGTGCCAGCAGAACCGGGACTAGCGGCCCCCGGGGCGGCTACGAGCAGTACTTC. The encoded protein is CASRTGTSGPRGGYEQYF. V gene TRBV28 combines with J gene TRBJ2-7; the match to TRBD2 covers 11 bases. Germline V gene lookup returns CDR1 MDHEN and CDR2 SYDVKM. Trimming took 6 bases from V and 3 from J; bases not matched to a gene: 16. CDR3 length: 18 residues.

V gene TRBV7-2 combines with J gene TRBJ2-3; D ambiguous. The V end lost 1 base, the J end lost 4 bases, and 9 bases lay between the germline ends. In germline, CDR1 is SGHTA, CDR2 FQGNSA. There are 14 residues in the CDR3. The CDR3 coding sequence is TGTGCCAGCAGCTTAGGGCAGGTTCCAGATACGCAGTATTTT. Protein: CASSLGQVPDTQYF.

There are a few counts of this clone. The V call is TRBV19, the J call TRBJ2-7; 7 bases match TRBD1. The CDR3 spans 14 residues. Trimming took 9 bases from V and 2 from J; bases not matched to a gene: 10. From germline, CDR1 is LNHDA and CDR2 SQIVND (reference sequence). The CDR3 protein is CASAGGTVTYEQYF. In nucleotides, the CDR3 is TGTGCCAGCGCAGGGGGTACCGTTACCTACGAGCAGTACTTC. Together with reference TRBV19 and TRBJ2-7, the CDR3 gives the full variable domain: DGGITQSPKYLFRKEGQNVTLSCEQNLNHDAMYWYRQDPGQGLRLIYYSQIVNDFQKGDIAEGYSVSREKKESFPLTVTSAQKNPTAFYLCASAGGTVTYEQYFGPGTRLTVT.

The genes are TRBV18 and TRBJ1-1; TRBD1 is a possible D gene (6 bases). V lost 1 base and J lost 0, with 6 bases in between. The CDR3 has 14 amino acids. Germline values: CDR1 KGHSH, CDR2 LQKENI. This CDR3 is CASSPQGVNTEAFF. The CDR3 coding sequence is TGTGCCAGCTCACCACAGGGGGTGAACACTGAAGCTTTCTTT.

A few counts support this clone. The CDR3 sequence is CASSFNTDTQYF. The CDR3 DNA is TGCGCCAGCAGCTTCAACACAGATACGCAGTATTTT. The chain has TRBV5-1 and TRBJ2-3; D gene unclear. Trimming took 2 bases from V and 2 from J, leaving 3 bases between them. Germline V gene data show CDR1 as SGHRS and CDR2 as YFSETQ. This CDR3 contains 12 residues.

This clone appeared once. V is TRBV11-3 and J is TRBJ2-7; 12 positions agree with TRBD2. After removal of 0 bases from V and 3 bases from J, the junction contained 15 bases not matched to a gene. The CDR3 is 20 residues long. CDR1 is SGHNT, CDR2 YENEEA, per germline. CDR3 in amino acids: CASSLDVPLAGGQVGYEQYF. The DNA for the CDR3 is TGTGCCAGCAGCTTAGATGTGCCCCTAGCGGGAGGGCAAGTAGGCTACGAGCAGTACTTC.

This clone has just one count. The V call is TRBV10-3, the J call TRBJ2-7, with 7 bases that match TRBD2. Germline V gene data show CDR1 as ENHRY and CDR2 as SYGVKD. This CDR3 is built from 15 residues. With V trimmed by 4 bases and J by 0 bases, 6 bases remained unmatched. The CDR3: CAISGGGLSSYEQYF. In DNA form, the CDR3 reads TGTGCCATCAGTGGGGGGGGATTGAGCTCCTACGAGCAGTACTTC.

This clone was observed a few times. CDR3 loop: CASSFGTGIYEQYF. DNA of the CDR3: TGTGCCAGCAGTTTCGGGACAGGGATCTACGAGCAGTACTTC. The V gene is TRBV27, the J gene TRBJ2-7, with 9 bases lining up with TRBD1. Germline V gene sequence: CDR1 MNHEY, CDR2 SMNVEV (reference sequence). The CDR3 extends over 14 amino acids. The V segment lost 3 bases and the J segment 3 bases; nucleotides outside the gene matches: 3.

The rearrangement links TRBV5-1 to TRBJ2-4, with 7 bases that match TRBD2. The germline gives CDR1 SGHRS, CDR2 YFSETQ. Losses at the gene ends were 5 bases for V and 3 bases for J; bases not matched to a gene: 5. The CDR3 is 14 amino acids. CDR3 in amino acids: CASRSGMSKNIQYF. The CDR3 nucleotides read TGCGCCAGCAGAAGCGGGATGAGCAAAAACATTCAGTACTTC.

The CDR3 region is CASSLLAGEQYF. The CDR3 coding sequence is TGTGCCAGCAGCTTGCTAGCGGGGGAGCAGTACTTC. V gene TRBV5-8 combines with J gene TRBJ2-7, with TRBD2 identical over 9 bases. Trimming took 1 base from V and 7 from J; bases not matched to a gene: 0. The CDR3 length is 12 residues. Germline lookup yields CDR1 SGHTS and CDR2 YDEGEE. The full variable domain, its missing parts supplied by reference TRBV5-8 and TRBJ2-7, is EAGVTQSPTHLIKTRGQQATLRCSPISGHTSVYWYQQALGLGLQFLLWYDEGEERNRGNFPPRFSGRQFPNYSSELNVNALELEDSALYLCASSLLAGEQYFGPGTRLTVT.

The J gene is TRBJ1-1, the V gene TRBV29-1; no clear D. Trimming removed 3 bases at V and 2 bases at J, with 10 bases between. The CDR3 has 13 amino acids. The germline gives CDR1 SQVTM, CDR2 ANQGSEA. As DNA, the CDR3 is TGCAGCGTTGATAAGCAGGCCAACACTGAAGCTTTCTTT. Amino acid sequence: CSVDKQANTEAFF.

About this clone: One end of the junction does not line up with germline, which may come from a read error. V is TRBV4-1 and J is TRBJ1-2; TRBD1 is a possible D gene (5 bases). The V gene's germline CDR1 is MGHRA and CDR2 YSYEKL. The CDR3 has 17 amino acids. The DNA for the CDR3 is TGCGCCAGCAGCCATACTCCAGGTGAGACAGAGCTTTATGGCTACGCCTTC. Translating gives CASSHTPGETELYGYAF.

This clone was counted once. The chain recombines TRBV2 with TRBJ2-7; possibly TRBD2 for D (7 bases). The length of the CDR3 is 15 residues. The germline CDR1 and CDR2 sequences are SNHLY and FYNNEI. Trimming took 5 bases from V and 5 from J, leaving 19 bases between them. CDR3 sequence (DNA): TGTGCCAGCAGTCGGGGGGCAGGGACGGGTAACGAGCAGTACTTC. This codes for CASSRGAGTGNEQYF. Full variable domain (missing parts from reference TRBV2 and TRBJ2-7): EPEVTQTPSHQVTQMGQEVILRCVPISNHLYFYWYRQILGQKVEFLVSFYNNEISEKSEIFDDQFSVERPDGSNFTLKIRSTKLEDSAMYFCASSRGAGTGNEQYFGPGTRLTVT.

V gene TRBV9 combines with J gene TRBJ2-7; D possibly corresponds to TRBD1 (6 bases). The CDR3 has 16 amino acids. Germline loops: CDR1 SGDLS, CDR2 YYNGEE. Trimming shortened V by 4 bases and J by 2 bases, and 19 bases separated the two germline ends. The CDR3 reads CASSTRPQGFPYEQYF. The CDR3 DNA sequence: TGTGCCAGCAGCACCCGACCACAGGGATTCCCCTACGAGCAGTACTTC.

The CDR3 DNA sequence: TGTGCCAGCATCCCGGGACAGGCCCCCTACGAGCAGTACTTC. The encoded protein is CASIPGQAPYEQYF. The rearrangement links TRBV28 to TRBJ2-7; 8 bases map to TRBD1. Germline trimming cut 7 bases from V and 2 bases from J; bases unmatched to any gene: 7. The CDR3 sequence is 14 residues long. Germline-derived CDR1 and CDR2 are MDHEN and SYDVKM.

The chain joins TRBV28 to TRBJ2-2; TRBD1 agrees at 9 bases. CDR3 length: 17 residues. The V gene end was trimmed by 6 bases and the J gene end by 4 bases; junction bases not matched to a gene: 12. Per the germline V gene, CDR1 is MDHEN and CDR2 is SYDVKM. Written as DNA, the CDR3 is TGTGCCAGCAGCCCCCCACCCGGGACAGGGATCACCGGGGAGCTGTTTTTT. Translation: CASSPPPGTGITGELFF. Supplemented by reference TRBV28 and TRBJ2-2, the full variable domain reads DVKVTQSSRYLVKRTGEKVFLECVQDMDHENMFWYRQDPGLGLRLIYFSYDVKMKEKGDIPEGYSVSREKKERFSLILESASTNQTSMYLCASSPPPGTGITGELFFGEGSRLTVL.

The gene calls are TRBV4-1 and TRBJ2-2, with 16 bases aligning to TRBD2. This CDR3 has 18 residues. V was pared by 3 bases and J by 4 bases, with 5 bases of the junction left unmatched. Germline V gives CDR1 MGHRA, CDR2 YSYEKL. CDR3 sequence reads: CASSQGLAGGPGTGELFF. CDR3 sequence (DNA): TGCGCCAGCAGCCAGGGACTAGCGGGAGGGCCGGGCACCGGGGAGCTGTTTTTT.

The rearrangement uses TRBV5-1 and TRBJ2-5; 7 nucleotides line up with TRBD1. V trimming: 0 bases; J trimming: 1 base; junction bases outside the gene matches: 6. This CDR3 region has 16 residues. Germline CDR1 reads SGHRS; CDR2 reads YFSETQ. CDR3 nucleotides: TGCGCCAGCAGCTTGGAGTTAGGGGACAGCCAAGAGACCCAGTACTTC. It specifies CASSLELGDSQETQYF. Using reference TRBV5-1 and TRBJ2-5 for the parts outside the CDR3, the full variable domain is KAGVTQTPRYLIKTRGQQVTLSCSPISGHRSVSWYQQTPGQGLQFLFEYFSETQRNKGNFPGRFSGRQFSNSRSEMNVSTLELGDSALYLCASSLELGDSQETQYFGPGTRLLVL.

The gene calls are TRBV27 and TRBJ1-5; D perhaps matches TRBD1 (5 bases). The length of the CDR3 is 14 residues. Trimming removed 4 bases from V and 5 bases from J, with 12 bases in between. Per the germline V gene, CDR1 is MNHEY and CDR2 is SMNVEV (reference sequence). CDR3 nucleotide sequence: TGTGCCAGCAGTTCCGGACACGTGGATCAGCCCCAGCATTTT. It encodes CASSSGHVDQPQHF.

The chain carries TRBV4-3 and TRBJ2-3; 9 bases map to TRBD1. Trimming cost V 1 base and J 5 bases; bases outside gene matches: 4. Germline CDR1 and CDR2: LGHNA and YSLEER. There are 15 residues in the CDR3. CDR3 nucleotides: TGCGCCAGCAGCCAAGGACAGGGGGGAGGAGATACGCAGTATTTT. This sequence encodes CASSQGQGGGDTQYF.

The chain joins TRBV6-5 to TRBJ2-1; 8 nucleotides match TRBD2. V lost 6 bases and J lost 6; bases outside the gene matches: 7. The CDR3 contains 14 residues. Per the germline V gene, CDR1 is MNHEY and CDR2 is SVGAGI. CDR3 loop: CASRPGTSGNEQFF. CDR3 sequence (DNA): TGTGCCAGCAGGCCCGGGACTAGTGGCAATGAGCAGTTCTTC.

This sequence joins TRBV28 and TRBJ2-5, with a possible D match to TRBD1 (5 bases). There are 13 residues in the CDR3. Deletions cut 5 bases from V and 2 bases from J, with 9 bases between. CDR1 MDHEN and CDR2 SYDVKM come from the germline V gene. The CDR3 spells CASSRQLQETQYF. In DNA, the CDR3 is TGTGCCAGCAGTCGACAGTTACAAGAGACCCAGTACTTC. Together with reference TRBV28 and TRBJ2-5, the CDR3 gives the full variable domain: DVKVTQSSRYLVKRTGEKVFLECVQDMDHENMFWYRQDPGLGLRLIYFSYDVKMKEKGDIPEGYSVSREKKERFSLILESASTNQTSMYLCASSRQLQETQYFGPGTRLLVL.

This chain connects TRBV19 to TRBJ2-2; 7 bases align to TRBD1. The germline V gene encodes CDR1 LNHDA and CDR2 SQIVND (reference sequence). The CDR3 contains 13 residues. Germline trimming cut 9 bases from V and 2 bases from J; bases unmatched to any gene: 3. This CDR3 reads CASRQGNTGELFF. For the CDR3, the DNA is TGTGCCAGCCGACAGGGAAACACCGGGGAGCTGTTTTTT. Based on the CDR3 plus reference TRBV19 and TRBJ2-2, the full variable domain is DGGITQSPKYLFRKEGQNVTLSCEQNLNHDAMYWYRQDPGQGLRLIYYSQIVNDFQKGDIAEGYSVSREKKESFPLTVTSAQKNPTAFYLCASRQGNTGELFFGEGSRLTVL.

This chain uses TRBV28 with TRBJ2-5; TRBD2 is a possible D gene (5 bases). Trimming removed 3 bases from V and 0 bases from J, with 17 bases in between. This CDR3 contains 17 residues. Germline V gene data show CDR1 as MDHEN and CDR2 as SYDVKM. The CDR3, as DNA: TGTGCCAGCAGTTTGAGGGCAGGCAGCAGGTACCAAGAGACCCAGTACTTC. This sequence encodes CASSLRAGSRYQETQYF.

The chain recombines TRBV5-4 with TRBJ2-3, with D maybe TRBD1 (6 bases). This CDR3 has 15 residues. Germline lookup yields CDR1 SGHNT and CDR2 YYREEE (reference sequence). V was trimmed by 4 bases and J by 3 bases, leaving 15 bases between them. The CDR3 DNA sequence: TGTGCCAGCAGCCACAGGGTAACTACGACAGATACGCAGTATTTT. Translating gives CASSHRVTTTDTQYF.